This T cell receptor beta chain was captured by sequencing in a study of T cell repertoires in cytomegalovirus infection. Whole-study context: Through public TCR beta signatures, both CMV infection and matching HLA type were indicated. Study conclusions and caveats: The study identified carriers of CMV plus the relevant HLA from cumulative public TCR beta family frequency. Clonotypes of TCR beta that were HLA-C-restricted and CMV-specific dominated the ex vivo response.

The V end was cut by 1 base, the J end by 4 bases, with 7 bases between. Germline V gives CDR1 SQVTM, CDR2 ANQGSEA. The CDR3 is 13 amino acids. TCRdb used MiXCR to reprocess the reads, holding one entry per CDR3 protein. The table shows some 700,000 distinct CDR3 sequences, with approximately 40% occurring only once. Details on this clonotype: The antigen is not known.

The clonotype comes from a human donor in good health (CMV status not recorded). Some clones in this sample may be carry-over from other donors' samples. The sequenced sample consisted of PBMCs. The gene calls are TRBV29-1 and TRBJ2-2; no clear D. The CDR3 protein is CSVEAMGTGELFF. The CDR3 DNA is TGCAGCGTTGAAGCTATGGGCACCGGGGAGCTGTTTTTT.